These 23 T cell receptor beta chains came from one sample sequenced in a study of T cells after yellow fever vaccination. TCRdb re-called the 5' RACE reads through MiXCR, storing one row per CDR3 protein. The sample records approximately 330,000 distinct CDR3 sequences, 4.1% being singletons. This specimen was PBMCs, taken 5 days after the yellow fever booster vaccination. The receptors shown here come from a man between 18 and 35 years old who received the YFV17D yellow fever vaccine.

This chain links TRBV5-5 with TRBJ1-5; TRBD1 agrees at 7 bases. CDR1 and CDR2 (germline): SGHKS, YYEKEE (reference sequence). V was clipped by 4 bases and J by 4 bases; unmatched bases: 8. The CDR3 covers 15 residues. The CDR3 nucleotides read TGTGCCAGCAGCGACCCAGACAGGGCGAATCAGCCCCAGCATTTT. This encodes CASSDPDRANQPQHF.

This clonotype was recorded a few times. The rearrangement links TRBV9 to TRBJ1-3, with D perhaps TRBD1 (6 bases). Trimming took off 4 bases at V and 4 bases at J, with 12 bases between the two ends. Germline V gene lookup returns CDR1 SGDLS and CDR2 YYNGEE. The CDR3 contains 14 residues. The CDR3 DNA reads TGTGCCAGCAGCAACGAAGGGGGAGGAAACACCATATATTTT. This translates into CASSNEGGGNTIYF.

A few counts support this clonotype. The chain joins TRBV6-5 to TRBJ2-5; the D gene could be TRBD1 or TRBD2 (5 bases each). The V end lost 6 bases, the J end lost 5 bases, and 13 bases lay between the germline ends. CDR3 length: 13 amino acids. In germline, CDR1 is MNHEY, CDR2 SVGAGI. The CDR3 nucleotides are TGTGCCAGCAGCCGAGGGGTACTGGAGACCCAGTACTTC. The encoded protein is CASSRGVLETQYF.

The rearrangement uses TRBV5-5 and TRBJ2-7; D not certain. Germline V gene sequence: CDR1 SGHKS, CDR2 YYEKEE (reference sequence). With 0 bases removed from V and 4 bases from J, the gap between germline ends came to 8 bases. The CDR3 length is 13 residues. CDR3 bases: TGTGCCAGCAGCTTGGATCCCGGTTACGAGCAGTACGTC. Translated, it gives CASSLDPGYEQYV.

Only a few counts were recorded for this clonotype. The V gene is TRBV9, the J gene TRBJ1-1; D remains unclear. The CDR3 has 15 amino acids. Trimming pared 0 bases from V and 0 bases from J, leaving 9 bases between. CDR1 and CDR2 (germline): SGDLS, YYNGEE. The CDR3: CASSVGVSMNTEAFF. In DNA form, the CDR3 reads TGTGCCAGCAGCGTAGGGGTCAGTATGAACACTGAAGCTTTCTTT. The whole variable domain, remainder taken from reference TRBV9 and TRBJ1-1, is DSGVTQTPKHLITATGQRVTLRCSPRSGDLSVYWYQQSLDQGLQFLIQYYNGEERAKGNILERFSAQQFPDLHSELNLSSLELGDSALYFCASSVGVSMNTEAFFGQGTRLTVV.

A word on this clonotype: This may be a read error: a much more frequent sequence differs by one nucleotide. This chain uses TRBV20-1 with TRBJ2-2, with D perhaps TRBD2 (5 bases). Germline V gene data show CDR1 as DFQATT and CDR2 as SNEGSKA (reference sequence). The CDR3 length is 16 residues. CDR3 nucleotides: TGCAGTGCTAGAGGGCCTCCCTGGTCGAACACCGGGGAGCTGATTTTT. This gives the protein CSARGPPWSNTGELIF.

This clonotype was seen more than once but under ten times. The chain employs TRBV7-9 and TRBJ1-5; D not certain. Germline CDR1 reads SEHNR; CDR2 reads FQNEAQ (reference sequence). This CDR3 contains 14 residues. V lost 1 base and J lost 1, with 5 bases in between. CDR3 nucleotide sequence: TGTGCCAGCAGCTTAGTGTCCAGCAATCAGCCCCAGCATTTT. Amino acids: CASSLVSSNQPQHF.

This chain uses TRBV9 with TRBJ1-5; D gene uncertain. CDR3 length: 11 residues. The V end was cut by 10 bases, the J end by 7 bases, with 12 bases between. The germline gives CDR1 SGDLS, CDR2 YYNGEE. CDR3 loop: CARPRFQPQHF. CDR3 nucleotide sequence: TGTGCCCGACCACGGTTCCAGCCCCAGCATTTT.

The genes are TRBV12-3 or TRBV12-4 and TRBJ2-6, with D tentatively TRBD2 (5 bases). The CDR3 runs 15 residues. Trimming stripped 5 bases from V and 4 bases from J, with 12 bases between. CDR3 loop: CASSPSPLGANVLTF. CDR3 bases: TGTGCCAGCAGTCCTAGCCCCTTGGGGGCCAACGTCCTGACTTTC.

This clonotype has only a few counts. The J gene is TRBJ1-1, the V gene TRBV7-9; D gene ambiguous. Germline lookup yields CDR1 SEHNR and CDR2 FQNEAQ (reference sequence). V lost 2 bases, J lost 1 base, and 8 bases lay in between. The CDR3 has 14 residues. CDR3 nucleotide sequence: TGTGCCAGCAGCTTACGGACGGGGAACACTGAAGCTTTCTTT. Amino acids: CASSLRTGNTEAFF. Filled out from reference TRBV7-9 and TRBJ1-1, the complete variable domain reads DTGVSQNPRHKITKRGQNVTFRCDPISEHNRLYWYRQTLGQGPEFLTYFQNEAQLEKSRLLSDRFSAERPKGSFSTLEIQRTEQGDSAMYLCASSLRTGNTEAFFGQGTRLTVV.

Only a few counts were recorded for this clonotype. The V gene is TRBV3-1, the J gene TRBJ1-5, with a tentative D call TRBD1 (5 bases). CDR3 length: 15 amino acids. Germline CDR1 reads LGHDT; CDR2 reads YNNKEL (reference sequence). V was pared by 1 base and J by 4 bases, with 11 bases between. In nucleotides, the CDR3 is TGTGCCAGCAGCCAAGGCAGTCAGGGAAATCAGCCCCAGCATTTT. This sequence encodes CASSQGSQGNQPQHF.

V is TRBV7-8 and J is TRBJ2-3, with D uncertain. The ends were cut back, 7 bases at V and 3 bases at J, with 8 bases in the middle. The length of the CDR3 is 12 residues. Germline CDR1 SGHVS, CDR2 FQNEAQ. The CDR3 DNA follows: TGTGCCAGCAACCAAGGGACAGATACGCAGTATTTT. Its protein is CASNQGTDTQYF.

The chain recombines TRBV4-3 with TRBJ2-1, with D possibly being TRBD1 (5 bases). The CDR3 is 17 residues long. Germline assignment: CDR1 LGHNA and CDR2 YSLEER. Deletions cut 0 bases from V and 1 base from J, with 13 bases between. This chain's CDR3 is CASSQDYQGGSYNEQFF. The DNA for the CDR3 is TGCGCCAGCAGCCAAGACTACCAGGGTGGTTCCTACAATGAGCAGTTCTTC.

The chain joins TRBV18 to TRBJ2-5; no definite D call. In germline, CDR1 is KGHSH, CDR2 LQKENI. The CDR3 is 16 amino acids. V was clipped by 2 bases and J by 0 bases, with 13 bases between them. CDR3 sequence (DNA): TGTGCCAGCTCACCAGAAAGGGAAACGTACCAAGAGACCCAGTACTTC. Its translation is CASSPERETYQETQYF.

There are a few counts of this clonotype. The V gene is TRBV28, the J gene TRBJ2-2; a weak D match, TRBD2 (6 bases). CDR1 is MDHEN and CDR2 is SYDVKM in the germline V gene. The V end was cut by 10 bases, the J end by 8 bases, with 11 bases between. The CDR3 runs 11 residues. In DNA, the CDR3 is TGTGCCACCAACGGGGGTGGGGAGCTGTTTTTT. Its protein product is CATNGGGELFF.

This clonotype was observed many times. The rearrangement joins TRBV7-9 to TRBJ2-4; maybe TRBD1 (6 bases). CDR3 length equals 14 residues. Germline V gives CDR1 SEHNR, CDR2 FQNEAQ (reference sequence). Trimming cost V 1 base and J 8 bases, with 12 bases left between them. For the CDR3, the DNA is TGTGCCAGCAGCTTAGGGACAGATCTAGACATTCAGTACTTC. Protein: CASSLGTDLDIQYF.

This clonotype was seen a handful of times. The CDR3 sequence is CASTRSAGIRGNTEAFF. Written as DNA, the CDR3 is TGTGCCAGCACCAGATCCGCAGGGATTCGGGGGAACACTGAAGCTTTCTTT. The rearrangement links TRBV5-4 to TRBJ1-1; D possibly corresponds to TRBD1 (5 bases). The CDR3 contains 17 residues. The germline V and J ends were trimmed by 6 bases and 1 base, with 22 bases remaining between them. CDR1 is SGHNT, CDR2 YYREEE, per germline (reference sequence).

The chain uses TRBV5-5 and TRBJ2-1, with 11 bases fitting TRBD2. CDR1 and CDR2 (germline): SGHKS, YYEKEE (reference sequence). This CDR3 spans 17 amino acids. V gave up 4 bases and J gave up 6 bases; unmatched junction bases: 12. CDR3 in amino acids: CASSTKTTSGVANEQFF. The CDR3 region has the DNA TGTGCCAGCAGCACCAAAACGACTAGCGGGGTAGCCAATGAGCAGTTCTTC.

In its sample, this clonotype was seen many times. This rearrangement joins TRBV19 to TRBJ1-1; tentatively, D is TRBD1 (5 bases). Germline V gene data show CDR1 as LNHDA and CDR2 as SQIVND (reference sequence). The CDR3 covers 13 residues. Trimming pared 5 bases from V and 4 bases from J, leaving 11 bases between. The chain's CDR3 is CASSPQGPTEAFF. CDR3 DNA: TGTGCCAGTAGTCCCCAGGGCCCCACTGAAGCTTTCTTT.

This clonotype was recorded many times. CDR3 nucleotide sequence: TGCGCCAGCAGCTTGGGAGGGGGACGGATATATGGCTACACCTTC. Protein sequence: CASSLGGGRIYGYTF. V and J are TRBV5-1 and TRBJ1-2; perhaps TRBD1 as D (6 bases). V was trimmed by 0 bases and J by 5 bases, leaving 14 bases between them. The V gene's germline CDR1 is SGHRS and CDR2 YFSETQ. The CDR3 has 15 residues.

At least ten counts were recorded for this clonotype. V and J are TRBV20-1 and TRBJ2-3; 8 positions agree with TRBD2. Germline CDR1 is DFQATT and CDR2 is SNEGSKA (reference sequence). Trimming at V came to 6 bases and at J to 1 base, leaving 6 bases not matched to a gene. The CDR3 spans 14 residues. This CDR3 is CSAKPGGGTDTQYF. The CDR3 DNA reads as TGCAGTGCGAAGCCGGGAGGGGGCACAGATACGCAGTATTTT.

The table lists this clonotype with a few counts. V usage is TRBV28 and J usage is TRBJ2-5, with D unclear. The length of the CDR3 is 13 residues. Germline lookup yields CDR1 MDHEN and CDR2 SYDVKM. Trimming took off 6 bases at V and 1 base at J, with 9 bases between the two ends. The CDR3 nucleotides read TGTGCCAGCAGCTTAGACATCCAAGAGACCCAGTACTTC. It codes for CASSLDIQETQYF.

This clonotype was seen repeatedly, ten times or more. The chain employs TRBV6-4 and TRBJ1-2; 7 bases agree with TRBD1. The CDR3 is made up of 16 amino acids. Trimming cost V 0 bases and J 8 bases; bases outside gene matches: 12. The germline CDR1 and CDR2 sequences are MRHNA and SNTAGT. The CDR3 nucleotides read TGTGCCAGCAGTGACTCCATGGCGGACAGGCCTTGGGGCTACACCTTC. This codes for CASSDSMADRPWGYTF.